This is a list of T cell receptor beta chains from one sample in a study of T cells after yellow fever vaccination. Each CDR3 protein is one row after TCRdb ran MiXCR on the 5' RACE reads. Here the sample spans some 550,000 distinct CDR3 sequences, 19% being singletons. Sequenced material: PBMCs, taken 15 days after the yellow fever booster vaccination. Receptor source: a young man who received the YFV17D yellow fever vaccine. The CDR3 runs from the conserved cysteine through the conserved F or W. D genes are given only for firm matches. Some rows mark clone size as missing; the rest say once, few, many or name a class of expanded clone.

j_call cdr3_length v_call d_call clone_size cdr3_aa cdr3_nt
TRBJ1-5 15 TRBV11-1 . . CASSLGREDDQPQHF TGTGCCAGCAGCTTAGGGCGGGAGGACGATCAGCCCCAGCATTTT
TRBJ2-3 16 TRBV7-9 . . CASSPGGGAFPDTQYF TGTGCCAGCAGCCCAGGGGGGGGCGCTTTCCCAGATACGCAGTATTTT
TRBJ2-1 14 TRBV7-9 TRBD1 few CASSFWDRGGEQFF TGTGCCAGCAGCTTTTGGGACAGGGGGGGTGAGCAGTTCTTC
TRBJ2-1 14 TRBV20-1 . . CSAPSRGTSNEQFF TGCAGTGCCCCATCCAGGGGGACTTCGAATGAGCAGTTCTTC
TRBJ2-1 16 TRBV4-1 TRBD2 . CASSLPPGGPYNEQFF TGCGCCAGCAGCCTACCCCCGGGGGGACCTTACAATGAGCAGTTCTTC
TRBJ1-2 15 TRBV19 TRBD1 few CASSFTGGANYGYTF TGTGCCAGTAGTTTCACAGGGGGAGCTAACTATGGCTACACCTTC
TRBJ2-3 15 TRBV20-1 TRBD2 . CSARVLAGGWVTQYF TGCAGTGCTAGGGTGCTAGCGGGAGGTTGGGTTACGCAGTATTTT
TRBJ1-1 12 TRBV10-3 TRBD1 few CAISAGGAEAFF TGTGCCATCAGCGCAGGGGGTGCTGAAGCTTTCTTT
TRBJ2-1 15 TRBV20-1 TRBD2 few CSASGLGLAVNEQFF TGCAGTGCTAGTGGATTGGGACTAGCGGTAAATGAGCAGTTCTTC
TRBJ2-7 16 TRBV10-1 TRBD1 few CATNIGRQGRSNEQYF TGCGCCACCAACATTGGGAGACAGGGCCGGTCCAACGAGCAGTACTTC
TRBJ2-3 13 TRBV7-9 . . CASSPRSVDTQYF TGTGCCAGCAGCCCCCGTTCGGTAGATACGCAGTATTTT
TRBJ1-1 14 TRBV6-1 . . CASRRMWREAEAFF TGTGCCAGCAGGAGAATGTGGAGGGAGGCTGAAGCTTTCTTT
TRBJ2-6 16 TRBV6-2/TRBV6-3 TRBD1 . CASSSRQGAGANVLTF TGTGCCAGCAGTTCAAGACAGGGGGCGGGGGCCAACGTCCTGACTTTC
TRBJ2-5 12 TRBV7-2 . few CASSLWPATQYF TGTGCCAGCAGCTTATGGCCGGCGACCCAGTACTTC